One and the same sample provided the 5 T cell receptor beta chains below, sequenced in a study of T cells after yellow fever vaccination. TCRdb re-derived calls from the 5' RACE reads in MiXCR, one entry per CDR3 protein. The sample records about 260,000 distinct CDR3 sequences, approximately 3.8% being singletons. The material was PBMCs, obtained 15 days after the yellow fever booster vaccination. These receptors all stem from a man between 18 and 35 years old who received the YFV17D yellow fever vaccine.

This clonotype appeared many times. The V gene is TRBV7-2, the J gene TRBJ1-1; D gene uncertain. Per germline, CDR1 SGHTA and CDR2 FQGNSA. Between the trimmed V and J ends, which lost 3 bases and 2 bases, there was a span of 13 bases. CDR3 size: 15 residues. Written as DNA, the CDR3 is TGTGCCAGCAGCTTGGGCCCGGGCTTCAACACTGAAGCTTTCTTT. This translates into CASSLGPGFNTEAFF.

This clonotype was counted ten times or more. The CDR3 DNA is TGCAGCGTTGATTTCCAAGGTACAGGGAACTATGGCTACACCTTC. Its protein product is CSVDFQGTGNYGYTF. This chain links TRBV29-1 with TRBJ1-2, with D perhaps matching TRBD1 (6 bases). The germline V and J ends were trimmed by 3 bases and 2 bases, with 16 bases remaining between them. CDR3 length: 15 amino acids. Germline values: CDR1 SQVTM, CDR2 ANQGSEA.

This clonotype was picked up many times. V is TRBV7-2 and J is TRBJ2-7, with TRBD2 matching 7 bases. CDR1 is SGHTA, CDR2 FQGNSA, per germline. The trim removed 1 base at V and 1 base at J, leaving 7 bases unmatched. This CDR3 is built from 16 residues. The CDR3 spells CASSLGSGGLSYEQYV. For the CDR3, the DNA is TGTGCCAGCAGCTTAGGATCGGGAGGTCTATCCTACGAGCAGTACGTC.

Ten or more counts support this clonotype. CDR3 in DNA: TGTGCCAGCACCCCTGGGGGGGGGGTCTACGAGCAGTACGTC. Translated: CASTPGGGVYEQYV. The gene calls are TRBV6-6 and TRBJ2-7, with TRBD2 matching 7 bases. Trimming at V came to 7 bases and at J to 3 bases, leaving 9 bases not matched to a gene. CDR3 length equals 14 residues. In germline, CDR1 is MNHNY, CDR2 SVGAGI (reference sequence).

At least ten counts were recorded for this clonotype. For the CDR3, the DNA is TGTGCCAGTCATGGACAGGCAGGGCAGCCCCAGCATTTT. Encoded protein: CASHGQAGQPQHF. This sequence joins TRBV6-2 or TRBV6-3 and TRBJ1-5; 7 bases line up with TRBD1. CDR3 length: 13 residues. V was pared by 9 bases and J by 7 bases, with 9 bases of the junction left unmatched. The germline V gene encodes CDR1 MNHEY and CDR2 SVGEGT.